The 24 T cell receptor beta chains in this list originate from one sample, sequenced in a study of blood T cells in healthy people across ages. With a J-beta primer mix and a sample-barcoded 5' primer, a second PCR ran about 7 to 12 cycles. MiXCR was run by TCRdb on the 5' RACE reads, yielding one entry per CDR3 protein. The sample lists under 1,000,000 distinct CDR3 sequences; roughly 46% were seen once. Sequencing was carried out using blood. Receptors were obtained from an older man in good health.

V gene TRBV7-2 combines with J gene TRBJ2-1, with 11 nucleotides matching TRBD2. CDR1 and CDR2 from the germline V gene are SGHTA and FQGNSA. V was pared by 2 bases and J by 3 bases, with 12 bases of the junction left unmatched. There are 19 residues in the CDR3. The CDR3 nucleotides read TGTGCCAGCAGCTTACGATCGTTACGACTAGCGGGAATCTACAATGAGCAGTTCTTC. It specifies CASSLRSLRLAGIYNEQFF.

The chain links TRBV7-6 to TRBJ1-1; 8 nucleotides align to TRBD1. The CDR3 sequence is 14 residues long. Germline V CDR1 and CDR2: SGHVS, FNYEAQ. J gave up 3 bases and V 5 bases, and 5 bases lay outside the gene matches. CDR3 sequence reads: CASSRTGSYTEAFF. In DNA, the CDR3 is TGTGCCAGCAGCCGGACAGGGTCGTACACTGAAGCTTTCTTT.

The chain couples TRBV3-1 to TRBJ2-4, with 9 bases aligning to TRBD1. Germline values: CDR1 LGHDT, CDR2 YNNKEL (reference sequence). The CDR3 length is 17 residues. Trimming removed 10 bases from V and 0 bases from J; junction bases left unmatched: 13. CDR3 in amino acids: CAISESGTGIAKNIQYF. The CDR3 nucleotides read TGTGCCATCAGTGAGTCGGGGACAGGGATAGCCAAAAACATTCAGTACTTC.

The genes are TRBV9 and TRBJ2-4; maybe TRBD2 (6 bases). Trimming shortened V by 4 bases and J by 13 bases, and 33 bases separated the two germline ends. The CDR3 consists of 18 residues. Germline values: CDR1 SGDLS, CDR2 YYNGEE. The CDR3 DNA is TGTGCCAGCAGCCGAGCCCCAACCCCAAGATTCCCGACGGGGGAGCAGTACTTC. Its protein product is CASSRAPTPRFPTGEQYF.

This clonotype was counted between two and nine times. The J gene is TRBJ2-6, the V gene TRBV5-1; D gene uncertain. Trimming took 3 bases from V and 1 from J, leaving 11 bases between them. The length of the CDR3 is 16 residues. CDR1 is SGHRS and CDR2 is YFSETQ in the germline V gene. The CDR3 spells CASSSRWASGANVLTF. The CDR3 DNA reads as TGCGCCAGCAGCTCAAGATGGGCTTCTGGGGCCAACGTCCTGACTTTC.

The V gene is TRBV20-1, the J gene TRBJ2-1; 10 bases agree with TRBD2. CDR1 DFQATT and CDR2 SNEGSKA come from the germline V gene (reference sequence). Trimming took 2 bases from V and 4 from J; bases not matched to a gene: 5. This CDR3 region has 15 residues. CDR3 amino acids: CSARLAGEVYNEQFF. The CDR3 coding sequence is TGCAGTGCTAGACTAGCGGGAGAAGTGTACAATGAGCAGTTCTTC.

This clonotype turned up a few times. Here the CDR3 reads CASSLVTGLQETQYF. The CDR3 DNA sequence: TGTGCCAGCAGCTTAGTTACGGGGCTCCAAGAGACCCAGTACTTC. The chain has TRBV7-2 and TRBJ2-5; D is tentatively TRBD1 or TRBD2 (5 bases each). Germline loops: CDR1 SGHTA, CDR2 FQGNSA. Between the trimmed V and J ends, which lost 1 base and 1 base, there was a span of 10 bases. CDR3 length equals 15 residues.

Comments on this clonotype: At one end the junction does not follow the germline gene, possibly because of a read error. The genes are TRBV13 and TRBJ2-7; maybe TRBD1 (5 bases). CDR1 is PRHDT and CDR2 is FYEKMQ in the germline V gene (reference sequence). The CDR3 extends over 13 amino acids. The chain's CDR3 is CASSPWGSHEQYF. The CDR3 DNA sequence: TGTGCCAGCAGCCCTTGGGGCTCCCACGAGCAGTACTTC.

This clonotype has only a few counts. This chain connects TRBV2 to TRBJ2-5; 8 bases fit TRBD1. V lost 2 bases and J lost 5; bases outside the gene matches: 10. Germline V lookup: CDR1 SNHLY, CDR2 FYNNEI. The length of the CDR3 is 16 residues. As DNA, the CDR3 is TGTGCCAGCAGTGAAAGCAGGGGGCAAAGGTGGGAGACCCAGTACTTC. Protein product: CASSESRGQRWETQYF.

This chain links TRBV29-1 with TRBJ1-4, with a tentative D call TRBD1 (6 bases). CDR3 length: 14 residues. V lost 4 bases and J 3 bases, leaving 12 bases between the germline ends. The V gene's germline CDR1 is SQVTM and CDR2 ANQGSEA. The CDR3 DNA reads TGCAGCGTTGGACAGGTCGGAGCTAATGAAAAACTGTTTTTT. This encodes CSVGQVGANEKLFF.

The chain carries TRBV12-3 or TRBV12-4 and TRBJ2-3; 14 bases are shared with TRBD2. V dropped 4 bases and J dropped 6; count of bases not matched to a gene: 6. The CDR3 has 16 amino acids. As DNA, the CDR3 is TGTGCCAGCAGTTCGACTAGCGGGAGGGCCTTTGATACGCAGTATTTT. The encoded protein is CASSSTSGRAFDTQYF.

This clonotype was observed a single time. In DNA, the CDR3 is TGTGCCAGCAGCGGAGAGACAGCAGCCTACAATGAGCAGTTCTTC. Translation gives CASSGETAAYNEQFF. The V call is TRBV9, the J call TRBJ2-1; D possibly corresponds to TRBD1 (5 bases). V dropped 3 bases and J dropped 2 bases, with 12 bases sitting between them. CDR1 SGDLS and CDR2 YYNGEE come from the germline V gene. This CDR3 spans 15 amino acids.

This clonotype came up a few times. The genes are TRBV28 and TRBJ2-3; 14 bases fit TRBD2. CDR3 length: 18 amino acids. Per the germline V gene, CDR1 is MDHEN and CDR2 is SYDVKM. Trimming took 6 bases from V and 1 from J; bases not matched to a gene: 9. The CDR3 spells CASRSGTSGSLRTDTQYF. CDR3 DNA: TGTGCCAGCAGATCCGGGACTAGCGGGAGTCTTCGCACAGATACGCAGTATTTT.

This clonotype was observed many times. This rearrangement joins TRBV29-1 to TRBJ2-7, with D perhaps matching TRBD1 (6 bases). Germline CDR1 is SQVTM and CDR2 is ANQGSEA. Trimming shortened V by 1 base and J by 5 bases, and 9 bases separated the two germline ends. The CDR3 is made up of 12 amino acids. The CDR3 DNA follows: TGCAGCGTTGAAGGGGCAGGGGACGAGCAGTACTTC. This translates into CSVEGAGDEQYF.

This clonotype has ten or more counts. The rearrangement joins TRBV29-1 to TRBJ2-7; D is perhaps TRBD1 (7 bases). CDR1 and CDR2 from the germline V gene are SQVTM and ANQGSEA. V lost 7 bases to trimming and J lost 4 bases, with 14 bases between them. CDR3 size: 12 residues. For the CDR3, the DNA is TGCAGCGCCGTACAGGGGAGGTACGAGCAGTACTTC. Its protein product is CSAVQGRYEQYF.

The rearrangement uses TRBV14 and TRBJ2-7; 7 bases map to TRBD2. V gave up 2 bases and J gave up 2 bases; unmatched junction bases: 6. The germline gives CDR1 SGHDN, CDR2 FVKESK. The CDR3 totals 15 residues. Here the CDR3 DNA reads TGTGCCAGCAGCCAACTCCCTAGCGGTGCCTACGAGCAGTACTTC. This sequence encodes CASSQLPSGAYEQYF.

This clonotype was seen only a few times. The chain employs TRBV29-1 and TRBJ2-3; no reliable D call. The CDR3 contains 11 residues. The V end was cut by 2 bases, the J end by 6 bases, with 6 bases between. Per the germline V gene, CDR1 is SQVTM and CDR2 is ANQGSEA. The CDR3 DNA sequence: TGCAGCGTTGAAAGCAGGGATACGCAGTATTTT. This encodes CSVESRDTQYF.

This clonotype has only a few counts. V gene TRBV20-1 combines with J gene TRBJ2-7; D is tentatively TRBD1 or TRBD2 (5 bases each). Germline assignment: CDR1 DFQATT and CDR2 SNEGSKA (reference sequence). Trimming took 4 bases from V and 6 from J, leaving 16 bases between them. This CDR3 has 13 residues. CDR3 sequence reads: CSATREGQGEQYF. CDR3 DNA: TGCAGTGCTACCCGTGAGGGGCAGGGCGAGCAGTACTTC.

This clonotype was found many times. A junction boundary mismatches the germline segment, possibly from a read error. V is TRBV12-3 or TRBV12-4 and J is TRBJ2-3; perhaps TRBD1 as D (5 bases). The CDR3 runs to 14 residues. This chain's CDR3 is CASSLGGGADTQYF. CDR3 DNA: TGTGCCAGCAGCTTAGGCGGTGGGGCCGATACGCAGTATTTT.

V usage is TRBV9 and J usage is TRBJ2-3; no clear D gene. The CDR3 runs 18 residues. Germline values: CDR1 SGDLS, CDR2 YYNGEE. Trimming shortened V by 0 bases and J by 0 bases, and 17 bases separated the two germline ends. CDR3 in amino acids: CASSVGVGTYSSTDTQYF. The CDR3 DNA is TGTGCCAGCAGCGTAGGAGTGGGAACCTACTCTAGCACAGATACGCAGTATTTT.

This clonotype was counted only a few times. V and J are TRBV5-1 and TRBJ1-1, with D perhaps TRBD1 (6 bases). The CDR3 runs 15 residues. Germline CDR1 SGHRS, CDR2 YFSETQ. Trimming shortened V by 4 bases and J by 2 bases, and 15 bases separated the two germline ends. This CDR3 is CASSPKTQGNTEAFF. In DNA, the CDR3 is TGCGCCAGCAGCCCGAAGACACAGGGAAACACTGAAGCTTTCTTT.

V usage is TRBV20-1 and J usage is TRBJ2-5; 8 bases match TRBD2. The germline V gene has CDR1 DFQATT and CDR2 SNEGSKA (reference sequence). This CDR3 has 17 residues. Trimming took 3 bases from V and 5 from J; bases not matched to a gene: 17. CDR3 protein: CSARDLFFGRARETQYF. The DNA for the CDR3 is TGCAGTGCTAGGGATCTATTTTTCGGGAGGGCCCGCGAGACCCAGTACTTC.

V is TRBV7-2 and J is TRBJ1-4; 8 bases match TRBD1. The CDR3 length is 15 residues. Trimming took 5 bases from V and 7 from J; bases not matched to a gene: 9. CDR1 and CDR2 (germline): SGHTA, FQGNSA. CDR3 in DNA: TGTGCCAGCAGCCCAGACCAGGGGGCACTTGAAAAACTGTTTTTT. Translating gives CASSPDQGALEKLFF.

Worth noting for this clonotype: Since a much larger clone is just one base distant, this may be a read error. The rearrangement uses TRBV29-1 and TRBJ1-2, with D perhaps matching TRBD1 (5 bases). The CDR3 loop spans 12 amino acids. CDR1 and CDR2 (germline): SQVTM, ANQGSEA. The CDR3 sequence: CSAEGANRGYTF. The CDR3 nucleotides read TGCAGCGCTGAAGGGGCCAATCGGGGCTACACCTTC.